The 20 T cell receptor beta chains below were found in one sample sequenced in a study of T cell repertoires in aging, cancer and after chemotherapy. Peripheral blood genomic DNA, not sorted cells or RNA, was the template. A mixed TRB-A/B primer pool amplified rearranged TRB by multiplex touch-down PCR. One entry per CDR3 protein, called by TCRdb with MiXCR from the multiplex PCR reads. Here the sample spans around 5,000 distinct CDR3 sequences, around a third being singletons. The sequenced sample consisted of blood. The receptors originated from a human donor with a blood cancer. The donor label of this sample is uncertain.

The rearrangement joins TRBV27 to TRBJ1-5, with 9 bases lining up with TRBD1. The CDR3 runs to 17 residues. Germline V gives CDR1 MNHEY, CDR2 SMNVEV (reference sequence). The V and J ends lost 5 bases and 5 bases, in that order; junction bases with no gene match: 13. The CDR3 sequence: CASSDYWTGASDQPQHF. The CDR3 nucleotides read TGTGCCAGCAGTGACTATTGGACAGGGGCCTCCGATCAGCCCCAGCATTTT.

In this sample, this clonotype is medium-sized. The chain joins TRBV11-3 to TRBJ2-3; no clear D gene. The CDR3 covers 12 residues. V dropped 5 bases and J dropped 6 bases, with 9 bases sitting between them. In germline, CDR1 is SGHNT, CDR2 YENEEA. CDR3 nucleotides: TGTGCCAGCAGCGCCCAATGGGATACGCAGTATTTT. Its protein is CASSAQWDTQYF.

This chain connects TRBV7-2 to TRBJ2-5; unclear D gene. Germline V gene data show CDR1 as SGHTA and CDR2 as FQGNSA. This CDR3 has 14 amino acids. V was clipped by 5 bases and J by 2 bases, with 12 bases between them. CDR3 loop: CASSHSGSQETQYF. CDR3 coding DNA: TGTGCCAGCAGCCATTCCGGGTCTCAAGAGACCCAGTACTTC.

This clonotype was seen more than once but under ten times. The chain uses TRBV11-2 and TRBJ2-2; a weak D match, TRBD1 (6 bases). Per the germline V gene, CDR1 is SGHAT and CDR2 is FQNNGV. Trimming left V 5 bases short and J 0 bases short, with 22 bases between. The CDR3 extends over 19 amino acids. The CDR3 DNA is TGTGCCAGCAGCCGACTCCGGCTCAGGGGTGCTCCGAACACCGGGGAGCTGTTTTTT. Translation gives CASSRLRLRGAPNTGELFF.

This clonotype was counted between two and nine times. The chain uses TRBV18 and TRBJ1-1, with D possibly being TRBD1 (5 bases). Trimming removed 0 bases at V and 5 bases at J, with 16 bases between. Germline V gene lookup returns CDR1 KGHSH and CDR2 LQKENI. This CDR3 contains 16 residues. The CDR3 DNA follows: TGTGCCAGCTCACCACCCTCCGGGGGAGGGTATACTGAAGCTTTCTTT. Its translation is CASSPPSGGGYTEAFF.

This clonotype is deemed medium-sized. This chain links TRBV4-3 with TRBJ2-7; the match to TRBD2 covers 10 bases. V gave up 1 base and J gave up 3 bases; unmatched junction bases: 3. The CDR3 runs 15 residues. Germline V CDR1 and CDR2: LGHNA, YSLEER. The CDR3 sequence: CASSQGTSGNYEQYF. In nucleotides, the CDR3 is TGCGCCAGCAGCCAAGGAACTAGCGGGAACTACGAGCAGTACTTC.

This clonotype was picked up a small number of times. The J gene is TRBJ1-1, the V gene TRBV5-4; 11 nucleotides align to TRBD1. Trimming took 4 bases from V and 6 from J; bases not matched to a gene: 8. The CDR3 spans 15 residues. Germline V lookup: CDR1 SGHNT, CDR2 YYREEE (reference sequence). CDR3 sequence: CASSVLDRGRPEAFF. The CDR3 DNA follows: TGTGCCAGCAGCGTTCTGGACAGGGGGCGACCTGAAGCTTTCTTT.

The table lists this clonotype with a few counts. The genes are TRBV20-1 and TRBJ2-2; 12 bases align to TRBD2. This CDR3 comprises 14 residues. CDR1 and CDR2 from the germline V gene are DFQATT and SNEGSKA (reference sequence). V shed 6 bases and J 5 bases; nucleotides not matched to a gene: 4. This chain's CDR3 is CSAYLAGGTGELFF. The DNA of the CDR3 is TGCAGTGCCTATCTAGCGGGAGGGACCGGGGAGCTGTTTTTT.

The chain couples TRBV12-3 or TRBV12-4 to TRBJ1-2; a weak D match, TRBD1 (5 bases). This CDR3 is 12 amino acids long. Deletions cut 11 bases from V and 5 bases from J, with 15 bases between. The CDR3 nucleotides read TGTGCCGGCTCTCCTCAGGGATATGGCTACACCTTC. Amino acid sequence: CAGSPQGYGYTF.

This clonotype is deemed medium-sized. This chain links TRBV11-1 with TRBJ1-2; possible D gene TRBD1, 5 bases. Germline V gene sequence: CDR1 SGHAT, CDR2 FQDESV (reference sequence). The CDR3 consists of 13 residues. V gave up 4 bases and J gave up 4 bases, with 10 bases separating them. CDR3 loop: CASSSQGSYGYTF. Here the CDR3 DNA reads TGTGCCAGCAGCTCCCAGGGTAGCTATGGCTACACCTTC. Full variable domain (outside the CDR3, taken from reference TRBV11-1 and TRBJ1-2): EAEVAQSPRYKITEKSQAVAFWCDPISGHATLYWYRQILGQGPELLVQFQDESVVDDSQLPKDRFSAERLKGVDSTLKIQPAELGDSAMYLCASSSQGSYGYTFGSGTRLTVV.

This clonotype was observed a few times. This chain joins TRBV24-1 and TRBJ2-1; D is perhaps TRBD1 (5 bases). Per germline, CDR1 KGHDR and CDR2 SFDVKD. This CDR3 contains 16 residues. Trimming shortened V by 0 bases and J by 0 bases, and 8 bases separated the two germline ends. CDR3 sequence: CATSDLGQGSYNEQFF. DNA of the CDR3: TGTGCCACCAGTGATTTGGGTCAGGGCTCCTACAATGAGCAGTTCTTC.

By its share, this clonotype is medium-sized (0.01 to 0.1%). The rearrangement joins TRBV13 to TRBJ2-2; D gene uncertain. Per the germline V gene, CDR1 is PRHDT and CDR2 is FYEKMQ (reference sequence). The V and J ends lost 0 bases and 7 bases respectively, with 9 bases between them. The CDR3 is made up of 14 amino acids. The CDR3 loop reads CASSLGPLGGELFF. CDR3 bases: TGTGCCAGCAGCTTAGGACCACTCGGCGGGGAGCTGTTTTTT.

This clonotype was detected a few times. The rearrangement links TRBV27 to TRBJ1-1; D might be TRBD1 (5 bases). Germline-derived CDR1 and CDR2 are MNHEY and SMNVEV (reference sequence). The CDR3 length is 14 residues. Trimming left V 7 bases short and J 3 bases short, with 15 bases between. The CDR3 is CASTLRWGHTEAFF. Written as DNA, the CDR3 is TGTGCCAGCACCCTCCGGTGGGGCCACACTGAAGCTTTCTTT.

J is TRBJ1-6 and V is TRBV6-5; TRBD1 matches 7 bases. Germline lookup yields CDR1 MNHEY and CDR2 SVGAGI. There are 14 residues in the CDR3. Germline trimming cut 7 bases from V and 7 bases from J; bases unmatched to any gene: 7. The CDR3 loop reads CASTQQGRNSPLHF. The CDR3 bases are TGTGCCAGCACCCAACAGGGGCGGAATTCACCCCTCCACTTT.

Within the sample, this clonotype is medium-sized (0.01 to 0.1%). V is TRBV29-1 and J is TRBJ2-7; the D is unclear. Germline V gene lookup returns CDR1 SQVTM and CDR2 ANQGSEA. The CDR3 contains 11 residues. V lost 1 base and J lost 5, with 6 bases in between. CDR3 nucleotides: TGCAGCGTTGAAGTGAGCAACGAGCAGTACTTC. Translation: CSVEVSNEQYF.

The chain joins TRBV20-1 to TRBJ1-2; D is undetermined. V gave up 3 bases and J gave up 2 bases, with 10 bases separating them. CDR3 size: 13 residues. Germline V CDR1 and CDR2: DFQATT, SNEGSKA (reference sequence). DNA for the CDR3: TGCAGTGCTAGTGTTGGCCTCAACTATGGCTACACCTTC. Residues: CSASVGLNYGYTF.

This clonotype is termed large. The J gene is TRBJ2-7, the V gene TRBV29-1; D is ambiguous. The germline V and J ends were trimmed by 4 bases and 3 bases, with 13 bases remaining between them. The CDR3 has 13 residues. Per the germline V gene, CDR1 is SQVTM and CDR2 is ANQGSEA. In DNA, the CDR3 is TGCAGCGTTGCTGCCAGGTCCCTCTACGAGCAGTACTTC. It codes for CSVAARSLYEQYF.

This clonotype showed up just a few times. This chain uses TRBV11-3 with TRBJ1-1, with TRBD1 as a possible D gene (6 bases). The V and J ends lost 4 bases and 7 bases respectively, with 19 bases between them. There are 15 residues in the CDR3. CDR1 is SGHNT and CDR2 is YENEEA in the germline V gene. CDR3 nucleotides: TGTGCCAGCAGCTCAGAGGGGGGCAGGGCGAATGAAGCTTTCTTT. It specifies CASSSEGGRANEAFF.

This clonotype is medium-sized by share. The CDR3 spells CASLAGGSTDTQYF. The CDR3 region has the DNA TGTGCCAGCCTCGCGGGGGGGAGCACAGATACGCAGTATTTT. This sequence joins TRBV7-9 and TRBJ2-3; TRBD2 agrees at 9 bases. Germline assignment: CDR1 SEHNR and CDR2 FQNEAQ (reference sequence). Trimming at V came to 8 bases and at J to 0 bases, leaving 3 bases not matched to a gene. The CDR3 runs to 14 residues.

This chain connects TRBV6-5 to TRBJ1-1; D remains unclear. CDR3 size: 15 residues. Per germline, CDR1 MNHEY and CDR2 SVGAGI. V lost 0 bases and J 1 base, leaving 9 bases between the germline ends. The CDR3 coding sequence is TGTGCCAGCAGTTACTCCCGGGTCTCGAACACTGAAGCTTTCTTT. It translates to CASSYSRVSNTEAFF.